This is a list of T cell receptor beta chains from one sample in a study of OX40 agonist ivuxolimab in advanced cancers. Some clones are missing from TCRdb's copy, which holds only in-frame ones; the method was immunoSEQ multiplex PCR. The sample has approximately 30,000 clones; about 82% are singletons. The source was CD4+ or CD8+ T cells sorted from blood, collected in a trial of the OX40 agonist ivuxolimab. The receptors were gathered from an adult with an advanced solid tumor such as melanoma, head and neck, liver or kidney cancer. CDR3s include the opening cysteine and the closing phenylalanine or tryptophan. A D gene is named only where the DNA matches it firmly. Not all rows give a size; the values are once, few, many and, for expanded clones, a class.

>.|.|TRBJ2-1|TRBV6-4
CASSESTSRSEQFF
TGTGCCAGCAGTGAATCAACTTCTAGGAGTGAGCAGTTCTTC
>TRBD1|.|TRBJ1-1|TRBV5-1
CASSLGTGGWNTEAFF
TGCGCCAGCAGCTTGGGGACAGGGGGCTGGAACACTGAAGCTTTCTTT
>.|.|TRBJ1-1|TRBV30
CAWSRGGNTEAFF
TGTGCCTGGAGCCGCGGAGGGAACACTGAAGCTTTCTTT
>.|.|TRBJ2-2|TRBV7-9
CASLVGDGGPHTGELFF
TGTGCCAGCCTCGTTGGGGATGGGGGGCCCCACACCGGGGAGCTGTTTTTT
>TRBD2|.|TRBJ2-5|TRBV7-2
CASSLVAGKETQYF
TGTGCCAGCAGCTTAGTAGCGGGCAAAGAGACCCAGTACTTC
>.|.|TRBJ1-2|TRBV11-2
CASSFGGALYGYTF
TGTGCCAGCAGCTTTGGGGGGGCGCTATATGGCTACACCTTC
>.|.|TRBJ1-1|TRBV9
CASTPDDVAEAFF
TGTGCCAGCACCCCAGACGACGTCGCTGAAGCTTTCTTT
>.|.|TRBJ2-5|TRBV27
CASSLNQGRLWETQYF
TGTGCCAGCAGTTTAAATCAAGGGCGGCTCTGGGAGACCCAGTACTTC
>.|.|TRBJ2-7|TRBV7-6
CASRPRAGYEQYF
TGTGCCAGCAGACCCCGGGCAGGCTACGAGCAGTACTTC
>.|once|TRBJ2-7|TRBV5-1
CASSLASGSYEQYF
TGCGCCAGCAGCTTGGCGAGCGGATCCTACGAGCAGTACTTC
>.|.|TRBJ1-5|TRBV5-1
CASSPTDGHNQPQHF
TGCGCCAGCAGCCCAACGGACGGTCACAATCAGCCCCAGCATTTT
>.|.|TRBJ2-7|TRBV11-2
CASSSSGEIIYEQYF
TGTGCCAGCAGCTCCTCGGGGGAGATAATCTACGAGCAGTACTTC
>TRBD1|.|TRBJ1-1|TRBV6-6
CASFRGTGWSGTEAFF
TGTGCCAGCTTCCGCGGGACAGGGTGGTCGGGGACTGAAGCTTTCTTT
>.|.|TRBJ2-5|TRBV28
CASSLLRNVGETQYF
TGTGCCAGCAGTTTATTGAGGAATGTGGGCGAGACCCAGTACTTC
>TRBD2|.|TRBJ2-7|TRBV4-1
CASSQGGSSHYEQYF
TGCGCCAGCAGCCAGGGCGGGAGTTCTCACTACGAGCAGTACTTC
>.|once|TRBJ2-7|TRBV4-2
CASSPGLVYEQYF
TGTGCCAGCAGCCCCGGACTGGTCTACGAGCAGTACTTC
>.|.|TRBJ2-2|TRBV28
CASTAQTRVPRELFF
TGTGCCAGCACCGCCCAGACTAGGGTCCCACGGGAGCTGTTTTTT